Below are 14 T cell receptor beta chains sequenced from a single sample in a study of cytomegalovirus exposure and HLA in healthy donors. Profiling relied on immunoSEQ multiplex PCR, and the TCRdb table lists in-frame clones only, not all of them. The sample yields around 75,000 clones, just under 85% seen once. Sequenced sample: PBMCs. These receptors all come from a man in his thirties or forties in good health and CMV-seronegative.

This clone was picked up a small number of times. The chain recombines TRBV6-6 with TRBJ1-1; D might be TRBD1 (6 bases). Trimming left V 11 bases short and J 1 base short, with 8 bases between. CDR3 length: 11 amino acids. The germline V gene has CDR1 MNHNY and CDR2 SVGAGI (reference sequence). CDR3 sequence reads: CAGGKNTEAFF. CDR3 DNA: TGTGCCGGGGGCAAGAACACTGAAGCTTTCTTT.

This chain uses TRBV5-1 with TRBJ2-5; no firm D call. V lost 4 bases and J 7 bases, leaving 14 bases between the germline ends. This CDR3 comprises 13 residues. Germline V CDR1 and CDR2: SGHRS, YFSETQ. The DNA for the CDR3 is TGCGCCAGCAGCGCCACGGTGTTTCGGACCCAGTACTTC. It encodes CASSATVFRTQYF.

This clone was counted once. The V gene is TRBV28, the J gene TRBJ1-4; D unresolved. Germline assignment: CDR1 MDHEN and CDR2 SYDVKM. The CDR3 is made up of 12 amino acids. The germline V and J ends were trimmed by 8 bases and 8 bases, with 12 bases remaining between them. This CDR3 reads CASGGEVEKLFF. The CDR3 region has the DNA TGTGCCAGCGGAGGAGAAGTAGAAAAACTGTTTTTT.

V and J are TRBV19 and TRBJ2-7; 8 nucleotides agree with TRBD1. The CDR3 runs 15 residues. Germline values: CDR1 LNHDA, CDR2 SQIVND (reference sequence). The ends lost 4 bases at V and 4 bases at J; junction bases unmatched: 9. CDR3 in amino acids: CASSKDREAVYEQYF. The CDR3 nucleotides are TGTGCCAGTAGTAAGGACAGGGAAGCGGTTTACGAGCAGTACTTC.

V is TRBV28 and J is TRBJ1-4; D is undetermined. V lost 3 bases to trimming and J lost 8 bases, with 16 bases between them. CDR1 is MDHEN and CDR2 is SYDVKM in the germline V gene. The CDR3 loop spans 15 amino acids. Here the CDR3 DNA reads TGTGCCAGCAGTTTCGCCCTATTTTTCAAAGAAAAACTGTTTTTT. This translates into CASSFALFFKEKLFF.

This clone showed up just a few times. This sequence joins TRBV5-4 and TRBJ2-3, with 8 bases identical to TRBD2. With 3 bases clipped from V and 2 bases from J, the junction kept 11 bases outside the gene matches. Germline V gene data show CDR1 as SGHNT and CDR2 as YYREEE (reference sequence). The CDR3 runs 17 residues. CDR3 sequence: CASSSGGEAGHTDTQYF. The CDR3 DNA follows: TGTGCCAGCAGCTCCGGGGGGGAAGCGGGGCACACAGATACGCAGTATTTT.

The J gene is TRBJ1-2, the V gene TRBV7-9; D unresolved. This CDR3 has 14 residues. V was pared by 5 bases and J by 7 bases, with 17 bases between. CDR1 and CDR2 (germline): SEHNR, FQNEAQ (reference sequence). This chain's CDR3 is CASSPTVDSGGYTF. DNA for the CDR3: TGTGCCAGCAGCCCTACCGTGGACTCGGGTGGCTACACCTTC.

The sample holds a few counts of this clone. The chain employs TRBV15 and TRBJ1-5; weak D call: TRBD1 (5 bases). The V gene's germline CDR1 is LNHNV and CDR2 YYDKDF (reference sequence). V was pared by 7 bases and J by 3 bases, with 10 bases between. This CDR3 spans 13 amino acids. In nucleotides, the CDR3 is TGTGCCACCAACCGGGACTTCAATCAGCCCCAGCATTTT. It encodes CATNRDFNQPQHF.

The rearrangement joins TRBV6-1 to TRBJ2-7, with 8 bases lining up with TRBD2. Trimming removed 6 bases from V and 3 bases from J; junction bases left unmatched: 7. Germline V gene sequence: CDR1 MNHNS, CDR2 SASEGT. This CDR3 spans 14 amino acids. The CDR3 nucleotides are TGTGCCAGCAGAAGAGCGGGGGAACACTACGAGCAGTACTTC. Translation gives CASRRAGEHYEQYF.

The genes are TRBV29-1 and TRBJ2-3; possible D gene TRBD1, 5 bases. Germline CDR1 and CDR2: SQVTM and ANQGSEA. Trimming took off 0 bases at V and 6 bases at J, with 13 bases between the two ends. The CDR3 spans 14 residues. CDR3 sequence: CSVEEFTAGDTQYF. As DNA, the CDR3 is TGCAGCGTTGAAGAGTTTACAGCAGGGGATACGCAGTATTTT.

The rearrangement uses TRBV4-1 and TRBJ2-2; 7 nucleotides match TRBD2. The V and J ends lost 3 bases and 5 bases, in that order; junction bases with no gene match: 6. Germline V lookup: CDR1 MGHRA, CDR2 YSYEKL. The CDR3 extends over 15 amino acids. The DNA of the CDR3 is TGCGCCAGCAGCCAGGGACTACGAAAAACCGGGGAGCTGTTTTTT. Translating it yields CASSQGLRKTGELFF.

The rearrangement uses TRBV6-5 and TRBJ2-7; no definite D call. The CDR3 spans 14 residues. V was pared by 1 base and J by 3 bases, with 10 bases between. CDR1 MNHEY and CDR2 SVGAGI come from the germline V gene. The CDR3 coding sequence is TGTGCCAGCAGTTACTTGGGCAGAAACTACGAGCAGTACTTC. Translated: CASSYLGRNYEQYF.

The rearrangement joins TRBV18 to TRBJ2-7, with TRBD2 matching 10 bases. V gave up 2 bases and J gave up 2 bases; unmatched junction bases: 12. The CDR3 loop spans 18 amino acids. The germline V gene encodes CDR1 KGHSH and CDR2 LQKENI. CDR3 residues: CASSPWGLASGSTYEQYV. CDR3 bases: TGTGCCAGCTCACCATGGGGGTTAGCTAGCGGGAGCACCTACGAGCAGTACGTC.

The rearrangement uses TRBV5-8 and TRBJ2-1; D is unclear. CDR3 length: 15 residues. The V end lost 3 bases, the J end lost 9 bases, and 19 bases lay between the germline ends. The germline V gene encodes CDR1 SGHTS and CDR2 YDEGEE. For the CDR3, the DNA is TGTGCCAGCAGCTATCGAAACAGCCGTTTGGGTGAGCAGTTCTTC. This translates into CASSYRNSRLGEQFF.